These 14 T cell receptor beta chains were sequenced from one sample in a study of T-cell memory formation after mild COVID-19. TCRdb redid the calling of the 5' RACE reads with MiXCR, one entry per CDR3 protein. The data hold fewer than 450,000 distinct CDR3 sequences, with approximately 25% observed a single time. Sequenced input: PBMCs or a T cell subset sorted from them (not recorded which). The receptor set was obtained from an adult woman who had mild COVID-19 (a few samples of this study predate the infection). Cell type and time point are not known.

This clonotype has at least ten counts. V gene TRBV24-1 combines with J gene TRBJ2-1; no clear D gene. The V end was cut by 5 bases, the J end by 2 bases, with 18 bases between. Germline CDR1 reads KGHDR; CDR2 reads SFDVKD. This CDR3 is 17 amino acids long. Here the CDR3 reads CATSAVPSTATYNEQFF. The DNA of the CDR3 is TGTGCCACCAGTGCGGTCCCGTCAACCGCGACCTACAATGAGCAGTTCTTC.

The chain couples TRBV10-3 to TRBJ2-3; 7 positions match TRBD1. With 7 bases clipped from V and 0 bases from J, the junction kept 10 bases outside the gene matches. The germline V gene encodes CDR1 ENHRY and CDR2 SYGVKD. The CDR3 length is 16 residues. The CDR3 loop reads CAITPDRSSSTDTQYF. The CDR3 DNA reads as TGTGCCATCACCCCGGACAGGTCATCTAGCACAGATACGCAGTATTTT.

This clonotype was detected only a few times. The chain has TRBV7-9 and TRBJ2-5; 10 bases map to TRBD2. V lost 6 bases and J lost 1; bases outside the gene matches: 14. CDR1 is SEHNR, CDR2 FQNEAQ, per germline (reference sequence). CDR3 length equals 18 residues. The CDR3: CASRSRLAGLIPQETQYF. CDR3 DNA: TGTGCCAGCAGATCCAGACTAGCGGGCTTGATACCCCAAGAGACCCAGTACTTC.

V and J are TRBV7-9 and TRBJ2-1; D not certain. The CDR3 totals 15 residues. The V end lost 3 bases, the J end lost 9 bases, and 18 bases lay between the germline ends. Germline V lookup: CDR1 SEHNR, CDR2 FQNEAQ (reference sequence). CDR3 in amino acids: CASSFLGPNWGEQFF. The CDR3 DNA sequence: TGTGCCAGCAGCTTCCTCGGACCGAACTGGGGTGAGCAGTTCTTC.

This chain uses TRBV20-1 with TRBJ2-7; D perhaps matches TRBD1 (5 bases). The V and J ends lost 2 bases and 3 bases respectively, with 8 bases between them. Germline lookup yields CDR1 DFQATT and CDR2 SNEGSKA (reference sequence). There are 12 residues in the CDR3. The CDR3 DNA reads TGCAGTGCTAGACAGGGAAACTACGAGCAGTACTTC. Its protein product is CSARQGNYEQYF.

The chain employs TRBV29-1 and TRBJ1-2; the D gene is possibly TRBD1 (6 bases). This CDR3 is 12 amino acids long. The germline V and J ends were trimmed by 5 bases and 7 bases, with 14 bases remaining between them. Germline V gives CDR1 SQVTM, CDR2 ANQGSEA. The CDR3 DNA reads TGCAGCGTTTATCAGGGGTCTTTTGGCTACACCTTC. Its protein is CSVYQGSFGYTF.

This rearrangement joins TRBV4-1 to TRBJ2-6; possible D gene TRBD1, 6 bases. CDR1 is MGHRA, CDR2 YSYEKL, per germline. V dropped 2 bases and J dropped 0 bases, with 14 bases sitting between them. This CDR3 is built from 18 residues. The CDR3 spells CASSQQDSFFSGANVLTF. Here the CDR3 DNA reads TGCGCCAGCAGCCAACAGGACAGCTTCTTCTCTGGGGCCAACGTCCTGACTTTC.

The rearrangement joins TRBV27 to TRBJ2-7; D is perhaps TRBD1 (7 bases). Germline assignment: CDR1 MNHEY and CDR2 SMNVEV (reference sequence). The CDR3 is made up of 14 amino acids. V dropped 4 bases and J dropped 2 bases, with 12 bases sitting between them. CDR3 in amino acids: CASSWRGPAYEQYF. For the CDR3, the DNA is TGTGCCAGCAGTTGGAGGGGGCCTGCCTACGAGCAGTACTTC.

The gene calls are TRBV2 and TRBJ2-7, with no clear D. The CDR3 loop spans 12 amino acids. CDR1 SNHLY and CDR2 FYNNEI come from the germline V gene. With 6 bases removed from V and 0 bases from J, the gap between germline ends came to 6 bases. The CDR3 reads CASRPISYEQYF. The CDR3 DNA sequence: TGTGCCAGCAGGCCCATCTCCTACGAGCAGTACTTC.

The chain is built from TRBV7-9 and TRBJ2-3, with TRBD2 identical over 13 bases. The V gene's germline CDR1 is SEHNR and CDR2 FQNEAQ (reference sequence). Losses at the gene ends were 4 bases for V and 1 base for J; bases not matched to a gene: 5. CDR3 length equals 17 residues. CDR3 amino acids: CASSSPGTSGGTDTQYF. DNA for the CDR3: TGTGCCAGCAGCTCCCCCGGGACTAGCGGGGGCACAGATACGCAGTATTTT.

This clonotype was counted ten times or more. The chain joins TRBV12-3 or TRBV12-4 to TRBJ1-3, with unresolved D. The CDR3 is made up of 11 amino acids. Trimming stripped 5 bases from V and 2 bases from J, with 1 base between. The CDR3 region is CASSPGNTIYF. The CDR3, as DNA: TGTGCCAGCAGTCCTGGAAACACCATATATTTT.

V is TRBV20-1 and J is TRBJ2-2; 10 nucleotides align to TRBD2. Germline trimming cut 0 bases from V and 3 bases from J; bases unmatched to any gene: 1. Germline CDR1 is DFQATT and CDR2 is SNEGSKA (reference sequence). The CDR3 consists of 15 residues. The CDR3 sequence is CSARDGTSDTGELFF. CDR3 sequence (DNA): TGCAGTGCTAGAGATGGGACTAGCGACACCGGGGAGCTGTTTTTT.

The chain employs TRBV29-1 and TRBJ2-3; unclear D gene. V was cut by 0 bases and J by 5 bases, with 9 bases left in between. CDR1 and CDR2 (germline): SQVTM, ANQGSEA. The CDR3 spans 13 residues. The DNA of the CDR3 is TGCAGCGTTGAAGATTGGGTTAGAGATACGCAGTATTTT. Translation gives CSVEDWVRDTQYF.

In its sample, this clonotype was seen a few times. The CDR3 sequence: CASSLGGATGELFF. CDR3 sequence (DNA): TGTGCCAGCAGCTTAGGGGGGGCCACCGGGGAGCTGTTTTTT. The chain links TRBV7-2 to TRBJ2-2, with D perhaps assigned TRBD1 or TRBD2 (6 bases each). The CDR3 is 14 amino acids. The V gene's germline CDR1 is SGHTA and CDR2 FQGNSA. The V end lost 1 base, the J end lost 4 bases, and 7 bases lay between the germline ends.